These T cell receptor beta chains were read from a single sample in a study of graft-versus-host responses after intestinal transplantation. Their specific antigens are unknown. Some clones are missing from TCRdb's copy, which holds only in-frame ones; the method was immunoSEQ multiplex PCR. The sample consists of tens of thousands of clones, 75% to 90% of them appearing once. The input for sequencing was unstimulated CD8+ T cells sorted from spleen or lymph node cells, taken before intestinal transplant. Receptors were obtained from a human donor who received an intestinal transplant. The CDR3 runs from the conserved cysteine through the conserved F or W. A D gene is named only where the DNA matches it firmly. The size entry is marked missing in some rows and otherwise reads once, few, many or a size class.

j_call	d_call	clone_size	v_call	cdr3_aa	cdr3_nt
TRBJ2-7	TRBD1	few	TRBV6-5	CASSSGQGAAEQYF	TGTGCCAGCAGTTCCGGACAGGGGGCTGCCGAGCAGTACTTC
TRBJ2-2	TRBD2	.	TRBV30	CAWRGLAGDTGELFF	TGTGCCTGGAGAGGACTAGCGGGCGACACCGGGGAGCTGTTTTTT
TRBJ2-7	TRBD2	few	TRBV5-5	CASSIGTSPYEQYF	TGTGCCAGCAGCATCGGGACTAGCCCCTACGAGCAGTACTTC
TRBJ2-1	TRBD2	.	TRBV28	CASSVSGNANEQFF	TGTGCCAGCAGTGTCAGCGGGAACGCGAATGAGCAGTTCTTC
TRBJ2-1	TRBD2	.	TRBV7-6	CASSPRLAGDYNEQFF	TGTGCCAGCAGCCCCCGACTAGCGGGAGACTACAATGAGCAGTTCTTC
TRBJ2-5	TRBD1	few	TRBV7-2	CASSLWDRGAGTQYF	TGTGCCAGCAGCTTATGGGACAGGGGCGCTGGGACCCAGTACTTC
TRBJ2-1	.	.	TRBV27	CASSLSEGGPYNEQFF	TGTGCCAGCAGTTTATCGGAGGGGGGGCCCTACAATGAGCAGTTCTTC
TRBJ2-5	TRBD2	.	TRBV5-4	CASSSLAGGQETQYF	TGTGCCAGCAGCTCCCTAGCGGGGGGCCAAGAGACCCAGTACTTC
TRBJ2-2	TRBD1	.	TRBV27	CASSLSWTGNTGELFF	TGTGCCAGCAGTTTATCTTGGACAGGGAACACCGGGGAGCTGTTTTTT
TRBJ2-7	.	.	TRBV6-5	CASTSVKYEQYF	TGTGCCAGCACCTCCGTAAAGTACGAGCAGTACTTC
TRBJ2-5	TRBD1	.	TRBV2	CASSGGTGGVQETQYF	TGTGCCAGCAGTGGAGGGACAGGGGGCGTTCAAGAGACCCAGTACTTC
TRBJ1-2	.	.	TRBV12-1	CASSFAAGTGHYGYTF	.
TRBJ1-1	.	.	TRBV6-6	CASSYPFEGRTEAFF	TGTGCCAGCAGTTACCCCTTTGAGGGGAGGACTGAAGCTTTCTTT
TRBJ1-2	.	few	TRBV28	CASLGSTYGYTF	TGTGCCAGTTTGGGGAGTACCTATGGCTACACCTTC
TRBJ2-2	TRBD2	.	TRBV28	CASSVSGSYTGELFF	TGTGCCAGCAGTGTTAGCGGGAGCTACACCGGGGAGCTGTTTTTT
TRBJ1-5	.	few	TRBV28	CASNPGHTRDQPQHF	TGTGCCAGCAATCCGGGACACACACGGGATCAGCCCCAGCATTTT
TRBJ1-1	TRBD1	.	TRBV6-5	CASGTGTGLNF	TGTGCCAGCGGGACCGGGACAGGGCTAAATTTT
TRBJ1-2	.	.	TRBV21-1	CASSKQGSLCKGYTF	TGTGCCAGCAGCAAACAGGGAAGTCTTTGTAAGGGCTACACCTTC
TRBJ2-7	TRBD2	few	TRBV7-9	CASSLGRGTIHEQYF	TGTGCCAGCAGCTTAGGACGCGGGACTATCCACGAGCAGTACTTC
TRBJ2-1	TRBD1	.	TRBV19	CASSTRTGVVDEQFF	TGTGCCAGTAGTACTCGGACAGGGGTTGTGGATGAGCAGTTCTTC
TRBJ1-5	.	few	TRBV19	CASSIVRRGGNNQPQHF	TGTGCCAGTAGTATTGTACGCAGAGGAGGGAACAATCAGCCCCAGCATTTT
TRBJ2-5	.	.	TRBV5-1	CASSFGRGETQYF	TGCGCCAGCAGCTTTGGGCGGGGAGAGACCCAGTACTTC
TRBJ2-5	.	.	TRBV2	CASSGEGETQYF	TGTGCCAGTTCAGGGGAGGGAGAGACCCAGTACTTC
TRBJ2-2	.	once	TRBV6-5	CASSYNPRARTGELFF	TGTGCCAGCAGTTACAATCCCCGGGCCCGCACCGGGGAGCTGTTTTTT